One and the same sample provided the 18 T cell receptor beta chains below, sequenced in a study of OX40 agonist ivuxolimab in advanced cancers. Method: immunoSEQ multiplex PCR; TCRdb's copy keeps in-frame clones and lacks some. Of 70,000 to 85,000 clones in the sample, around 87% were seen once. This material consisted of CD4+ or CD8+ T cells sorted from blood, taken in a trial of the OX40 agonist ivuxolimab. Receptors originate from an adult with an advanced solid tumor such as melanoma, head and neck, liver or kidney cancer.

The chain carries TRBV27 and TRBJ1-2; 8 bases are shared with TRBD1. J was trimmed by 4 bases and V by 5 bases; bases with no gene match: 9. The CDR3 contains 15 residues. Germline CDR1 and CDR2: MNHEY and SMNVEV (reference sequence). The CDR3 here is CASSTYAGGAYGYTF. The CDR3 bases are TGTGCCAGCAGTACCTACGCAGGGGGCGCCTATGGCTACACCTTC.

This clone was seen a single time. The rearrangement links TRBV28 to TRBJ1-5; D gene uncertain. Germline CDR1 and CDR2: MDHEN and SYDVKM. This CDR3 has 12 amino acids. Trimming stripped 1 base from V and 15 bases from J, with 13 bases between. The DNA of the CDR3 is TGTGCCAGCAGTTTATTTGGCGAGGCAGGGCATTTT. Protein product: CASSLFGEAGHF. Using reference TRBV28 and TRBJ1-5 for the parts outside the CDR3, the full variable domain is DVKVTQSSRYLVKRTGEKVFLECVQDMDHENMFWYRQDPGLGLRLIYFSYDVKMKEKGDIPEGYSVSREKKERFSLILESASTNQTSMYLCASSLFGEAGHFGDGTRLSIL.

The V gene is TRBV30, the J gene TRBJ1-1, with TRBD1 matching over 8 bases. Germline V lookup: CDR1 GTSNPN, CDR2 SVGIG (reference sequence). V trimming: 2 bases; J trimming: 10 bases; junction bases outside the gene matches: 9. This CDR3 has 13 residues. The CDR3 DNA reads TGTGCCTGGAGTAACTTAGCAGGGGGCTCAGCTTTCTTT. Protein product: CAWSNLAGGSAFF.

V gene TRBV6-1 combines with J gene TRBJ2-5; D possibly corresponds to TRBD2 (7 bases). The germline CDR1 and CDR2 sequences are MNHNS and SASEGT. The CDR3 extends over 13 amino acids. Trimming removed 3 bases at V and 7 bases at J, with 12 bases between. The CDR3 region is CASSDGGPGTQYF. The CDR3 DNA follows: TGTGCCAGCAGTGACGGGGGGCCGGGGACCCAGTACTTC.

This clone was seen a few times. The chain combines TRBV27 with TRBJ2-7, with D unclear. The CDR3 runs 14 residues. Germline V CDR1 and CDR2: MNHEY, SMNVEV (reference sequence). Trimming took off 5 bases at V and 1 base at J, with 12 bases between the two ends. The CDR3 DNA reads as TGTGCCAGCAGTCCGGTCGGTGGGTCCTACGAGCAGTACTTC. Translating gives CASSPVGGSYEQYF.

V and J are TRBV5-1 and TRBJ1-4; D gene unclear. Trimming removed 4 bases from V and 5 bases from J, with 12 bases in between. The CDR3 runs to 14 residues. The V gene's germline CDR1 is SGHRS and CDR2 YFSETQ. The CDR3 loop is CASSKDTKNEKLFF. The CDR3 DNA follows: TGCGCCAGCAGCAAAGACACCAAAAATGAAAAACTGTTTTTT. The complete variable domain, with remaining parts taken from reference TRBV5-1 and TRBJ1-4, reads KAGVTQTPRYLIKTRGQQVTLSCSPISGHRSVSWYQQTPGQGLQFLFEYFSETQRNKGNFPGRFSGRQFSNSRSEMNVSTLELGDSALYLCASSKDTKNEKLFFGSGTQLSVL.

The chain couples TRBV2 to TRBJ2-1; tentatively, D is TRBD2 (6 bases). The V gene lost 6 bases and the J gene lost 5 bases, with 11 bases spanning the gap. This CDR3 comprises 13 residues. Germline assignment: CDR1 SNHLY and CDR2 FYNNEI. CDR3 residues: CASRVGGNNEQFF. The CDR3 nucleotides are TGTGCCAGCAGAGTCGGAGGGAACAATGAGCAGTTCTTC.

V and J are TRBV6-6 and TRBJ1-1, with a possible D match to TRBD1 (6 bases). CDR3 length: 14 amino acids. CDR1 is MNHNY, CDR2 SVGAGI, per germline (reference sequence). Trimming shortened V by 0 bases and J by 7 bases, and 12 bases separated the two germline ends. The CDR3 DNA reads TGTGCCAGCAGTTACTCGATCTCCAGGGGTGAAGCTTTCTTT. This encodes CASSYSISRGEAFF.

This chain joins TRBV19 and TRBJ2-3; a weak D match, TRBD2 (6 bases). The CDR3 consists of 14 residues. Germline CDR1 is LNHDA and CDR2 is SQIVND (reference sequence). Trimming left V 8 bases short and J 0 bases short, with 12 bases between. The CDR3 sequence: CASRTTGSTDTQYF. In DNA, the CDR3 is TGTGCCAGTCGGACTACCGGTAGCACAGATACGCAGTATTTT.

The genes are TRBV28 and TRBJ2-3; 11 nucleotides align to TRBD2. The germline V gene has CDR1 MDHEN and CDR2 SYDVKM. The CDR3 sequence is 16 residues long. The J segment lost 6 bases and the V segment lost 2 bases, leaving 7 bases of the junction unmatched. For the CDR3, the DNA is TGTGCCAGCAGTTTAATGCTAGCGGGGGGCCGGGATACGCAGTATTTT. It is translated as CASSLMLAGGRDTQYF.

V usage is TRBV19 and J usage is TRBJ2-3, with TRBD2 matching over 10 bases. Losses at the gene ends were 7 bases for V and 1 base for J; bases not matched to a gene: 5. Looked up from germline, CDR1 is LNHDA and CDR2 is SQIVND (reference sequence). CDR3 length equals 15 residues. This chain's CDR3 is CASTTGTSGTDTQYF. In DNA form, the CDR3 reads TGTGCCAGTACCACTGGGACTAGCGGCACAGATACGCAGTATTTT.

The chain uses TRBV2 and TRBJ2-7; D possibly corresponds to TRBD1 (5 bases). Germline CDR1 reads SNHLY; CDR2 reads FYNNEI. V gave up 2 bases and J gave up 4 bases, with 15 bases separating them. CDR3 length: 15 residues. The CDR3, as DNA: TGTGCCAGCAGTGAACTCGCGCAGGGAAAGTACGAGCAGTACTTC. This sequence encodes CASSELAQGKYEQYF.

This chain connects TRBV28 to TRBJ1-6; weak D call: TRBD1 (5 bases). Germline CDR1 reads MDHEN; CDR2 reads SYDVKM. V was clipped by 7 bases and J by 7 bases, with 14 bases between them. This CDR3 region has 14 residues. The CDR3 region has the DNA TGTGCCAGCAAACCGACTGGGGGGAATTCACCCCTCCACTTT. It translates to CASKPTGGNSPLHF.

The table lists this clone with a few counts. The chain joins TRBV11-2 to TRBJ2-2; no reliable D call. Germline V CDR1 and CDR2: SGHAT, FQNNGV. The V and J ends lost 5 bases and 7 bases respectively, with 14 bases between them. The CDR3 loop spans 14 amino acids. CDR3 protein: CASSNGQPGGELFF. The CDR3 DNA sequence: TGTGCCAGCAGCAACGGCCAACCCGGCGGGGAGCTGTTTTTT.

A word on this clone: One end of the junction varies from germline; a read error may be responsible. The sample carries other DNA sequences with the same CDR3. The chain employs TRBV30 and TRBJ1-4; 7 nucleotides match TRBD1. Germline CDR1 is GTSNPN and CDR2 is SVGIG (reference sequence). The CDR3 totals 13 residues. The CDR3 loop is CARRQGGIEKLFF. The CDR3 DNA reads as TGTGCCCGGAGACAGGGAGGAATTGAAAAACTGTTTTTT.

The chain carries TRBV5-1 and TRBJ2-2; 7 positions agree with TRBD1. V trimming: 4 bases; J trimming: 0 bases; junction bases outside the gene matches: 6. CDR1 SGHRS and CDR2 YFSETQ come from the germline V gene. The CDR3 contains 16 residues. CDR3 bases: TGCGCCAGCAGCGCTAAGGGGGCCGCGAACACCGGGGAGCTGTTTTTT. Protein product: CASSAKGAANTGELFF.

DNA for the CDR3: TGTGCCAGCAGCTCCCAGGCCCACTACGAGCAGTACTTC. It translates to CASSSQAHYEQYF. The J gene is TRBJ2-7, the V gene TRBV6-5; D uncertain. Germline CDR1 is MNHEY and CDR2 is SVGAGI. The CDR3 spans 13 residues. The V end was cut by 6 bases, the J end by 3 bases, with 12 bases between.

The rearrangement joins TRBV2 to TRBJ1-3, with D maybe TRBD1 (6 bases). V lost 8 bases to trimming and J lost 0 bases, with 20 bases between them. Germline V CDR1 and CDR2: SNHLY, FYNNEI. The CDR3 covers 17 residues. The CDR3 spells CASPGTPFHSSGNTIYF. The CDR3 coding sequence is TGTGCCAGCCCCGGGACACCCTTCCACTCCTCTGGAAACACCATATATTTT.